These 25 T cell receptor beta chains came from one sample sequenced in a study of blood T cells in healthy people across ages. A second PCR, run for roughly 7 to 12 cycles, used a sample-barcoded 5' primer plus a J-beta primer mix. MiXCR was run by TCRdb on the 5' RACE reads, yielding one entry per CDR3 protein. The sample holds hundreds of thousands of distinct CDR3 sequences, roughly 47% seen once. The specimen was blood. All receptors come from a woman aged 55-69 years in good health.

This clonotype was detected a few times. The chain uses TRBV10-3 and TRBJ1-4; D remains unclear. V dropped 11 bases and J dropped 0 bases, with 7 bases sitting between them. CDR1 and CDR2 (germline): ENHRY, SYGVKD. The CDR3 consists of 12 residues. The CDR3 reads CAVRATNEKLFF. In DNA form, the CDR3 reads TGTGCCGTCCGTGCAACTAATGAAAAACTGTTTTTT.

This clonotype was observed at least ten times. This rearrangement joins TRBV27 to TRBJ2-1; D is possibly TRBD1 (6 bases). The V end was cut by 7 bases, the J end by 3 bases, with 16 bases between. The CDR3 contains 15 residues. Germline V gives CDR1 MNHEY, CDR2 SMNVEV (reference sequence). CDR3 sequence: CASTHRDELYNEQFF. The CDR3 nucleotides read TGTGCCAGCACTCACAGGGATGAACTCTACAATGAGCAGTTCTTC.

This clonotype turned up a few times. Given a much more abundant clone one base away, this may be a read error. This chain links TRBV6-6 with TRBJ1-2; possible D gene TRBD1, 5 bases. Trimming removed 11 bases from V and 8 bases from J, with 18 bases in between. CDR1 and CDR2 from the germline V gene are MNHNY and SVGAGI (reference sequence). The CDR3 has 12 amino acids. CDR3 in DNA: TGTGCCGGCTGGAGGGACCCTCGGGGCTACACCTTC. This gives the protein CAGWRDPRGYTF.

There are a few counts of this clonotype. The J gene is TRBJ2-5, the V gene TRBV5-1, with D possibly matching TRBD1 (6 bases). The CDR3 extends over 15 amino acids. Trimming left V 3 bases short and J 2 bases short, with 14 bases between. Germline CDR1 reads SGHRS; CDR2 reads YFSETQ. This chain's CDR3 is CASSSPWTEQETQYF. For the CDR3, the DNA is TGCGCCAGCAGCTCCCCTTGGACAGAACAAGAGACCCAGTACTTC.

V gene TRBV11-2 combines with J gene TRBJ2-3; D tentatively fits TRBD1 or TRBD2 (5 bases each). This CDR3 is 15 amino acids long. The V end was cut by 5 bases, the J end by 0 bases, with 12 bases between. The V gene's germline CDR1 is SGHAT and CDR2 FQNNGV. CDR3 loop: CASSLGTTSTDTQYF. CDR3 bases: TGTGCCAGCAGCCTCGGGACCACTAGCACAGATACGCAGTATTTT.

The chain combines TRBV7-9 with TRBJ1-1; a possible D gene is TRBD1 (6 bases). This CDR3 region has 13 residues. Trimming cost V 4 bases and J 4 bases, with 10 bases left between them. Germline V lookup: CDR1 SEHNR, CDR2 FQNEAQ (reference sequence). CDR3 sequence (DNA): TGTGCCAGCAGCTCACAGGGCCTCACTGAAGCTTTCTTT. Amino acid sequence: CASSSQGLTEAFF.

The rearrangement joins TRBV14 to TRBJ2-3, with 10 bases lining up with TRBD2. V gave up 3 bases and J gave up 1 base; unmatched junction bases: 13. The CDR3 sequence is 19 residues long. Germline-derived CDR1 and CDR2 are SGHDN and FVKESK. The CDR3 sequence: CASSQGFGELAGRTDTQYF. The CDR3 nucleotides read TGTGCCAGCAGCCAGGGGTTCGGCGAACTAGCGGGACGCACAGATACGCAGTATTTT.

The V gene is TRBV5-1, the J gene TRBJ2-7; the match to TRBD1 covers 9 bases. Trimming cost V 2 bases and J 6 bases; bases outside gene matches: 9. CDR1 SGHRS and CDR2 YFSETQ come from the germline V gene. The CDR3 is 15 residues long. The CDR3 nucleotides read TGCGCCAGCAGCTTTATGGGGACAGGGAACGGCGAGCAGTACTTC. Protein: CASSFMGTGNGEQYF.

The chain links TRBV7-9 to TRBJ1-2; 9 bases align to TRBD1. V gave up 5 bases and J gave up 2 bases; unmatched junction bases: 9. CDR1 SEHNR and CDR2 FQNEAQ come from the germline V gene (reference sequence). The length of the CDR3 is 16 residues. Written as DNA, the CDR3 is TGTGCCAGCAGCCCTATTGGGACAGGGCAAAACTATGGCTACACCTTC. Encoded protein: CASSPIGTGQNYGYTF.

As for this clonotype: The junction departs from the called germline gene at one end, perhaps through a read error. The genes are TRBV20-1 and TRBJ1-5, with D uncertain. In germline, CDR1 is DFQATT, CDR2 SNEGSKA (reference sequence). This CDR3 has 17 residues. The DNA of the CDR3 is TGCAGTGCTAGGGATCCCAAGGGCATAGGGAGCAATCTGCCCCAGCATTTT. Translating it yields CSARDPKGIGSNLPQHF.

The CDR3 is CASRPGQGQPQHF. In DNA form, the CDR3 reads TGTGCCAGCAGACCGGGACAGGGTCAGCCCCAGCATTTT. The gene calls are TRBV6-5 and TRBJ1-5, with TRBD1 matching 9 bases. V lost 6 bases, J lost 6 bases, and 3 bases stayed unmatched. The CDR3 has 13 residues. CDR1 and CDR2 (germline): MNHEY, SVGAGI.

This chain links TRBV23-1 with TRBJ2-1, with 10 bases aligning to TRBD2. Being an ORF, TRBV23-1 has a function that is uncertain. Trimming took 6 bases from V and 6 from J; bases not matched to a gene: 11. CDR3 length: 16 amino acids. DNA of the CDR3: TGCGCCAGCAGCCTCAAAAAAGCGGGGGGGCTCAATGAGCAGTTCTTC. Amino acid sequence: CASSLKKAGGLNEQFF.

This clonotype was picked up a small number of times. The chain combines TRBV20-1 with TRBJ1-1, with D possibly being TRBD1 (6 bases). Germline V CDR1 and CDR2: DFQATT, SNEGSKA (reference sequence). The CDR3 has 13 amino acids. Trimming cost V 7 bases and J 2 bases, with 14 bases left between them. Here the CDR3 DNA reads TGCAGTGTTAGTCAGGGGTCCAACACTGAAGCTTTCTTT. Its protein is CSVSQGSNTEAFF.

About this clonotype itself: A much larger clone differs from this one at a single base, so this may be a read error. The chain employs TRBV10-3 and TRBJ1-2; TRBD1 might be the D (5 bases). The V and J ends lost 5 bases and 8 bases respectively, with 15 bases between them. The CDR3 extends over 13 amino acids. Per the germline V gene, CDR1 is ENHRY and CDR2 is SYGVKD. The CDR3 coding sequence is TGTGCCATCAGTTCCACAGGAGATGAGGGCTACACCTTC. Translation: CAISSTGDEGYTF.

This chain links TRBV20-1 with TRBJ2-3; TRBD2 matches 7 bases. This CDR3 is 14 amino acids long. Looked up from germline, CDR1 is DFQATT and CDR2 is SNEGSKA (reference sequence). The ends lost 6 bases at V and 5 bases at J; junction bases unmatched: 11. The DNA of the CDR3 is TGCAGTGCCCCCTGGGGAGGGGTGGGAGATACGCAGTATTTT. This codes for CSAPWGGVGDTQYF.

There are many counts of this clonotype. V usage is TRBV7-2 and J usage is TRBJ2-7; 10 bases agree with TRBD2. Unmatched junction bases numbered 8, after V lost 5 bases and J lost 4 bases. In germline, CDR1 is SGHTA, CDR2 FQGNSA. The CDR3 loop spans 15 amino acids. The chain's CDR3 is CASSPAGTSEYEQYF. The CDR3 bases are TGTGCCAGCAGCCCCGCCGGGACTAGCGAGTACGAGCAGTACTTC.

The table lists this clonotype with a few counts. The J gene is TRBJ2-7, the V gene TRBV5-1, with 9 bases lining up with TRBD1. The CDR3 is made up of 16 amino acids. CDR1 and CDR2 from the germline V gene are SGHRS and YFSETQ. Losses at the gene ends were 5 bases for V and 7 bases for J; bases not matched to a gene: 16. The CDR3 region is CASRPRPGQGSKEQYF. CDR3 nucleotides: TGCGCCAGCAGGCCCCGTCCGGGACAGGGCTCGAAGGAGCAGTACTTC.

The chain uses TRBV7-2 and TRBJ2-1; D is possibly TRBD1 (5 bases). The CDR3 has 14 residues. V lost 2 bases to trimming and J lost 7 bases, with 12 bases between them. CDR1 and CDR2 (germline): SGHTA, FQGNSA. The CDR3 sequence: CASSLRSAGNEQFF. CDR3 in DNA: TGTGCCAGCAGCTTACGGTCCGCAGGGAATGAGCAGTTCTTC. The full variable domain, in which reference TRBV7-2 and TRBJ2-1 provide the parts outside the CDR3, is GAGVSQSPSNKVTEKGKDVELRCDPISGHTALYWYRQSLGQGLEFLIYFQGNSAPDKSGLPSDRFSAERTGGSVSTLTIQRTQQEDSAVYLCASSLRSAGNEQFFGPGTRLTVL.

A word on this clonotype: This may come from a read error, since a much larger clone is one base off. The rearrangement uses TRBV4-3 and TRBJ2-1; D possibly corresponds to TRBD1 (6 bases). The CDR3 is made up of 14 amino acids. The germline V gene has CDR1 LGHNA and CDR2 YSLEER. V was shortened by 5 bases and J by 9 bases, with 17 bases between the two germline ends. The CDR3 is CASSYGTRGGEQFF. The CDR3 nucleotides read TGCGCCAGCAGCTATGGGACAAGGGGCGGTGAGCAGTTCTTC.

This chain uses TRBV11-1 with TRBJ1-2; no firm D call. CDR3 length equals 12 residues. Germline V gene data show CDR1 as SGHAT and CDR2 as FQDESV (reference sequence). Deletions cut 4 bases from V and 3 bases from J, with 6 bases between. Written as DNA, the CDR3 is TGTGCCAGCAGCTCTACAGACTATGGCTACACCTTC. Translated, it gives CASSSTDYGYTF.

This chain connects TRBV20-1 to TRBJ2-3; TRBD2 matches at 9 bases. Germline V gives CDR1 DFQATT, CDR2 SNEGSKA (reference sequence). CDR3 length equals 16 residues. With V trimmed by 3 bases and J by 7 bases, 14 bases remained unmatched. CDR3 nucleotide sequence: TGCAGTGCTAGGTTGGGGGGCGGGGGGGCCCCAAATACGCAGTATTTT. Amino acid sequence: CSARLGGGGAPNTQYF.

This chain connects TRBV12-3 or TRBV12-4 to TRBJ1-3; no clear D gene. V lost 4 bases and J 2 bases, leaving 12 bases between the germline ends. The CDR3 runs 15 residues. CDR3 in DNA: TGTGCCAGCAGTTCCTTGACGGTTGCTGGAAACACCATATATTTT. Its protein product is CASSSLTVAGNTIYF.

This clonotype was seen many times. The chain combines TRBV29-1 with TRBJ2-7; TRBD2 matches 7 bases. CDR1 and CDR2 (germline): SQVTM, ANQGSEA. This CDR3 contains 13 residues. For the CDR3, the DNA is TGCAGTGCAAGGCTAGCGGAGGGATTCAAGCAGTACTTC. Protein: CSARLAEGFKQYF.

As DNA, the CDR3 is TGCGCCAGCAGCCCGCTGTCGTCCGCCGAGGGGGGCTACACCTTC. Protein: CASSPLSSAEGGYTF. This chain connects TRBV5-1 to TRBJ1-2; D might be TRBD1 (5 bases). V lost 4 bases and J lost 8, with 21 bases in between. The CDR3 spans 15 residues. From germline, CDR1 is SGHRS and CDR2 YFSETQ.

This chain joins TRBV4-2 and TRBJ2-5; 7 bases map to TRBD2. The V gene's germline CDR1 is LGHNA and CDR2 YNFKEQ. Trimming removed 0 bases from V and 7 bases from J; junction bases left unmatched: 11. The CDR3 has 16 residues. In DNA form, the CDR3 reads TGTGCCAGCAGCCAAGATCTTCTAACGGGGAGGGGGACCCAGTACTTC. Translated, it gives CASSQDLLTGRGTQYF.